This entry lists 18 T cell receptor beta chains sequenced from one sample in a study of blood T cell repertoires in COVID-19. Method: immunoSEQ multiplex PCR; TCRdb's copy keeps in-frame clones and lacks some. This repertoire shows some 410,000 clones, around 87% found once; its top ten account for 0.9% to 1%. Sequencing input: PBMCs or T cells enriched from blood (not recorded which). The receptor set was obtained from a woman aged 25 to 39 with acute COVID-19.

Only one count was recorded for this clone. The chain carries TRBV5-1 and TRBJ1-2; the D gene is possibly TRBD1 (6 bases). Trimming took 4 bases from V and 4 from J, leaving 20 bases between them. The CDR3 runs 16 residues. CDR1 and CDR2 from the germline V gene are SGHRS and YFSETQ. The CDR3 loop reads CASSTEGDTSIYGYTF. CDR3 in DNA: TGCGCCAGCAGCACCGAGGGGGACACTTCCATCTATGGCTACACCTTC.

J is TRBJ2-3 and V is TRBV5-8, with D unresolved. Germline V gene lookup returns CDR1 SGHTS and CDR2 YDEGEE. The V gene lost 2 bases and the J gene lost 4 bases, with 20 bases spanning the gap. This CDR3 is built from 17 residues. The CDR3 loop reads CASSFSPQAYMADTQYF. Here the CDR3 DNA reads TGTGCCAGCAGCTTTTCCCCCCAGGCCTATATGGCAGATACGCAGTATTTT.

The rearrangement uses TRBV29-1 and TRBJ2-2; weak D call: TRBD2 (6 bases). The CDR3 covers 13 residues. V was shortened by 6 bases and J by 4 bases, with 12 bases between the two germline ends. CDR1 is SQVTM, CDR2 ANQGSEA, per germline. The CDR3 DNA follows: TGCAGCGTCGCACGCGGGGTCACCGGGGAGCTGTTTTTT. Amino acids: CSVARGVTGELFF.

The chain uses TRBV19 and TRBJ2-1; TRBD2 matches at 9 bases. Germline V gives CDR1 LNHDA, CDR2 SQIVND (reference sequence). Losses at the gene ends were 4 bases for V and 10 bases for J; bases not matched to a gene: 11. This CDR3 has 15 residues. CDR3 in amino acids: CASSTASGAPTEQFF. The CDR3 DNA sequence: TGTGCCAGTAGTACGGCTAGCGGGGCCCCCACCGAGCAGTTCTTC.

The gene calls are TRBV11-3 and TRBJ1-3; 7 nucleotides agree with TRBD1. The CDR3 runs 17 residues. The V gene's germline CDR1 is SGHNT and CDR2 YENEEA. V dropped 5 bases and J dropped 4; count of bases not matched to a gene: 14. The CDR3, as DNA: TGTGCCAGCAGCCTGATACAGGGGTGGTCCTCCGGAAACACCATATATTTT. Its protein is CASSLIQGWSSGNTIYF.

This chain connects TRBV10-2 to TRBJ2-5, with D maybe TRBD2 (6 bases). The CDR3 extends over 15 amino acids. Germline CDR1 reads WSHSY; CDR2 reads SAAADI. Trimming cost V 8 bases and J 3 bases, with 19 bases left between them. The CDR3 is CASSLEAGREETQYF. The CDR3 DNA reads as TGCGCCAGCTCACTCGAGGCGGGGAGAGAAGAGACCCAGTACTTC.

The chain joins TRBV5-1 to TRBJ2-1; D is undetermined. CDR3 length: 14 amino acids. Germline V gives CDR1 SGHRS, CDR2 YFSETQ. Trimming removed 1 base at V and 4 bases at J, with 9 bases between. CDR3 sequence (DNA): TGCGCCAGCAGCTTGCAGTCACAGTACAATGAGCAGTTCTTC. It codes for CASSLQSQYNEQFF.

The chain employs TRBV5-6 and TRBJ1-1; D unresolved. The CDR3 totals 13 residues. CDR1 and CDR2 from the germline V gene are SGHDT and YYEEEE. V lost 4 bases, J lost 6 bases, and 13 bases lay in between. For the CDR3, the DNA is TGTGCCAGCAGCATCGGGAGTGACGCTGAAGCTTTCTTT. This encodes CASSIGSDAEAFF.

This sequence joins TRBV4-1 and TRBJ1-1; D is unclear. Germline V lookup: CDR1 MGHRA, CDR2 YSYEKL. The CDR3 has 16 amino acids. V lost 1 base to trimming and J lost 7 bases, with 19 bases between them. Written as DNA, the CDR3 is TGCGCCAGCAGCCAAGGAGTCGTTCCCATCGTAAGTGAAGCTTTCTTT. This gives the protein CASSQGVVPIVSEAFF.

The V and J genes are TRBV7-3 and TRBJ2-3; the match to TRBD2 covers 9 bases. The CDR3 totals 17 residues. Germline V gene data show CDR1 as SGHTA and CDR2 as FQGTGA. The junction had 10 bases not matched to a gene; V was cut back by 5 bases and J by 1 base. The CDR3 bases are TGTGCCAGCAGCCTCCCGGGCGGGGGGGGTGGCACAGATACGCAGTATTTT. Its translation: CASSLPGGGGGTDTQYF. The whole variable domain, filled in from reference TRBV7-3 and TRBJ2-3, reads GAGVSQTPSNKVTEKGKYVELRCDPISGHTALYWYRQSLGQGPEFLIYFQGTGAADDSGLPNDRFFAVRPEGSVSTLKIQRTERGDSAVYLCASSLPGGGGGTDTQYFGPGTRLTVL.

The rearrangement uses TRBV6-5 and TRBJ1-4, with D maybe TRBD1 (5 bases). The germline V and J ends were trimmed by 5 bases and 0 bases, with 10 bases remaining between them. The germline gives CDR1 MNHEY, CDR2 SVGAGI. CDR3 length: 15 residues. CDR3: CASSPWGATNEKLFF. The CDR3 region has the DNA TGTGCCAGCAGTCCCTGGGGGGCAACTAATGAAAAACTGTTTTTT.

The gene calls are TRBV19 and TRBJ1-1; D is possibly TRBD1 (5 bases). Germline CDR1 LNHDA, CDR2 SQIVND (reference sequence). The CDR3 is 15 amino acids. The V gene lost 4 bases and the J gene lost 4 bases, with 16 bases spanning the gap. The CDR3 reads CASSNFVREGTEAFF. DNA of the CDR3: TGTGCCAGTAGTAATTTTGTCAGGGAGGGCACTGAAGCTTTCTTT.

V gene TRBV27 combines with J gene TRBJ1-6, with D unclear. The germline V gene encodes CDR1 MNHEY and CDR2 SMNVEV (reference sequence). Between the trimmed V and J ends, which lost 7 bases and 0 bases, there was a span of 25 bases. This CDR3 is 20 amino acids long. The CDR3 DNA follows: TGTGCCAGCACCACAAATCTGGGAGACATAAAGACCTCCTATAATTCACCCCTCCACTTT. Its protein product is CASTTNLGDIKTSYNSPLHF.

J is TRBJ1-1 and V is TRBV3-1 (or the pseudogene TRBV3-2); D is undetermined. Germline V gene lookup returns CDR1 LGHDT and CDR2 YNNKEL (reference sequence). The CDR3 has 13 residues. The ends were cut back, 1 base at V and 3 bases at J, with 6 bases in the middle. The DNA for the CDR3 is TGTGCCAGCAGCCAAGGGCGGTACACTGAAGCTTTCTTT. Translation: CASSQGRYTEAFF.

The chain recombines TRBV5-1 with TRBJ1-3; 10 bases are a match to TRBD1. The J segment lost 0 bases and the V segment lost 4 bases, leaving 10 bases of the junction unmatched. Germline lookup yields CDR1 SGHRS and CDR2 YFSETQ. The CDR3 spans 18 residues. The CDR3 here is CASSHKSGTGDSGNTIYF. The CDR3 DNA reads as TGCGCCAGCAGCCATAAATCCGGGACAGGGGACTCTGGAAACACCATATATTTT.

V is TRBV10-2 and J is TRBJ1-1, with D hard to call. Germline-derived CDR1 and CDR2 are WSHSY and SAAADI. The CDR3 runs 15 residues. V was pared by 6 bases and J by 4 bases, with 18 bases between. As DNA, the CDR3 is TGCGCCAGCAGCGAGCCCCGGAGGGCTGTCACTGAAGCTTTCTTT. Protein product: CASSEPRRAVTEAFF.

V gene TRBV11-2 combines with J gene TRBJ2-2; 9 nucleotides line up with TRBD1. Per germline, CDR1 SGHAT and CDR2 FQNNGV. Trimming at V came to 1 base and at J to 6 bases, leaving 3 bases not matched to a gene. The length of the CDR3 is 15 residues. The CDR3 sequence is CASSLGDREAGELFF. CDR3 bases: TGTGCCAGCAGCTTAGGGGACAGGGAAGCCGGGGAGCTGTTTTTT.

V usage is TRBV29-1 and J usage is TRBJ1-6; 8 nucleotides line up with TRBD1. The V gene's germline CDR1 is SQVTM and CDR2 ANQGSEA. Trimming at V came to 7 bases and at J to 9 bases, leaving 5 bases not matched to a gene. CDR3 length: 12 amino acids. For the CDR3, the DNA is TGCAGCGCAGGGGGCGGCGGTTCACCCCTCCACTTT. This translates into CSAGGGGSPLHF.